Given below is one T cell receptor (beta chain) in context. It was during active infection that Seattle patients were enrolled and then longitudinally followed. In the original workflow: Counts of nucleated cells, estimated from reference gene primer amplification, were obtained. The data were produced by immunoSEQ multiplex PCR, yet TCRdb's version contains in-frame clones alone and is incomplete. V and J calls plus clone size are reproduced from that table; the DNA served to infer D and trimming. Of around 170,000 clones detected, 70% to 90% appear once; the ten largest clones hold approximately 0.6%. This specimen belongs to a study of blood T cell repertoires in COVID-19. The overall study: The United States, Italy and Spain supplied acute and convalescent COVID-19 samples. T cells, B-cell-depleted T cells, or PBMCs supplied cDNA or gDNA.

The CDR3 consists of 16 residues. V shed 4 bases, J shed 3 bases, and the junction held 10 bases outside the gene matches. CDR1 and CDR2 (germline): SGHNT, YYREEE (reference sequence). The genes are TRBV5-4 and TRBJ2-3, with 8 bases identical to TRBD1. The specimen was peripheral blood. This TCR was recovered from a man aged 55 to 70 with COVID-19, enrolled during active disease. CDR3 sequence (DNA): TGTGCCAGCAGCCCATCCAGGGGGCGCCTGACAGATACGCAGTATTTT. As protein: CASSPSRGRLTDTQYF. The full variable domain, its missing parts supplied by reference TRBV5-4 and TRBJ2-3, is ETGVTQSPTHLIKTRGQQVTLRCSSQSGHNTVSWYQQALGQGPQFIFQYYREEENGRGNFPPRFSGLQFPNYSSELNVNALELDDSALYLCASSPSRGRLTDTQYFGPGTRLTVL.